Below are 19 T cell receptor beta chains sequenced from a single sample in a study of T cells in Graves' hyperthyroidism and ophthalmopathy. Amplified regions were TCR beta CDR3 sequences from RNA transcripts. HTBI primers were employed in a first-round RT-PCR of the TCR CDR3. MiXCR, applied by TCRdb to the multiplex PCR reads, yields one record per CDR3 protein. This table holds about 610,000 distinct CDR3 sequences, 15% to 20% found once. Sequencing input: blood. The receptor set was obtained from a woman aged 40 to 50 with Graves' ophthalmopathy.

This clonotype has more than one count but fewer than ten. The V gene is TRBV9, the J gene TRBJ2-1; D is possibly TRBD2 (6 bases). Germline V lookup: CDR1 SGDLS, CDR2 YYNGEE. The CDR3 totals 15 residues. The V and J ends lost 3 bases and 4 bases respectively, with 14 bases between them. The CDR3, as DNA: TGTGCCAGCAGCGGGGGAGGCGGGTTTTACAATGAGCAGTTCTTC. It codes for CASSGGGGFYNEQFF.

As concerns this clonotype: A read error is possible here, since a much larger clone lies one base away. CDR3 nucleotide sequence: TGTGCCGGCAGTTACTCGAGGGTAGCCTACACTGAAGCTTTCTTT. Encoded protein: CAGSYSRVAYTEAFF. The V and J genes are TRBV6-6 and TRBJ1-1; D remains unclear. This CDR3 has 15 residues. Germline V CDR1 and CDR2: MNHNY, SVGAGI (reference sequence).

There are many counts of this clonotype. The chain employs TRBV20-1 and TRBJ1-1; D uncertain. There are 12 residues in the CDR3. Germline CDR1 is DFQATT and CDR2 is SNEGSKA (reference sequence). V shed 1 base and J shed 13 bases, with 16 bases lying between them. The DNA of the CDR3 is TGCAGTGCTAGAGTTGGAGTTACTAGTGGTTTCTTT. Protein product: CSARVGVTSGFF.

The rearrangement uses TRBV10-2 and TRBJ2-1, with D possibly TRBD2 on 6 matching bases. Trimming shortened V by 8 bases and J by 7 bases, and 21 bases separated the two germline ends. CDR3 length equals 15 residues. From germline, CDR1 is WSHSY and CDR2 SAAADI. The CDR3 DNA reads TGCGCCAGCGTCACCTCGTATGGGAGGTCGAATGAGCAGTTCTTC. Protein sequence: CASVTSYGRSNEQFF.

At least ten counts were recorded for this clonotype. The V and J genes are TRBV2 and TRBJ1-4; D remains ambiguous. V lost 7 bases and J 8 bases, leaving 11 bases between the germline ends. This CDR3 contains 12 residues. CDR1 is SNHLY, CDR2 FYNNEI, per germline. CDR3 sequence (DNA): TGTGCCAGCACGGACGGAGGGGAAAAACTGTTTTTT. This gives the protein CASTDGGEKLFF.

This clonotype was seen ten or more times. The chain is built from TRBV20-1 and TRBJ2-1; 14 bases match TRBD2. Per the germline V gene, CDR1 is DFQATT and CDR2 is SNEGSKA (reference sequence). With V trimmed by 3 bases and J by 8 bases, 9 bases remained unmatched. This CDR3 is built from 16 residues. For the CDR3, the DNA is TGCAGTGCTAGGGGGCGGACTAGCGGGAGGAGCGATGAGCAGTTCTTC. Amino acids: CSARGRTSGRSDEQFF.

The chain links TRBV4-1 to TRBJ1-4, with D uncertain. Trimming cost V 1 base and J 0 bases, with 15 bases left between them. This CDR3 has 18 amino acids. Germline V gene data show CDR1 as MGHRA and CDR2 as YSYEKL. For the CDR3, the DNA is TGCGCCAGCAGCCAAGGCTCAACAGTGTTCGCAACTAATGAAAAACTGTTTTTT. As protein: CASSQGSTVFATNEKLFF.

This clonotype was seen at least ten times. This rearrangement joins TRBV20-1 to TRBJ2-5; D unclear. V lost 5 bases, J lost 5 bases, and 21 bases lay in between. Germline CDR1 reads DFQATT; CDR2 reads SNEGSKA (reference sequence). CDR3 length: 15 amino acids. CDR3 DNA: TGCAGTGCTCCTCAACTCGGTCTTACGCTGGAGACCCAGTACTTC. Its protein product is CSAPQLGLTLETQYF.

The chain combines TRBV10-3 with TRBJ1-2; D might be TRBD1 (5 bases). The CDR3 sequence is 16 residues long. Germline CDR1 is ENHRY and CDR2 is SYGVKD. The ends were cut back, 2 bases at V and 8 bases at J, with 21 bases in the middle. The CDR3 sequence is CAISEGSWQGRLGYTF. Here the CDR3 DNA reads TGTGCCATCAGTGAGGGATCCTGGCAGGGCCGGTTAGGCTACACCTTC.

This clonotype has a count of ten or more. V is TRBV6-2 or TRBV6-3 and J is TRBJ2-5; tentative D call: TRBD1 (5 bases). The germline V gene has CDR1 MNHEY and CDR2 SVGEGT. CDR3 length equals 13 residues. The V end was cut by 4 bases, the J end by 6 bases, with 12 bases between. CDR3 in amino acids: CASSSPPGKTQYF. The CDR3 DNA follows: TGTGCCAGCAGTTCGCCCCCAGGGAAGACCCAGTACTTC.

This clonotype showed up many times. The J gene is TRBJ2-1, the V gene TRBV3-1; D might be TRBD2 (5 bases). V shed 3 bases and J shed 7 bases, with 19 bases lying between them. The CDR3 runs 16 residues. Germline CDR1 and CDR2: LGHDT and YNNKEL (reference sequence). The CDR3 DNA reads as TGTGCCAGCAGCCACGAACCGGGAATCCGAAGGAATGAGCAGTTCTTC. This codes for CASSHEPGIRRNEQFF.

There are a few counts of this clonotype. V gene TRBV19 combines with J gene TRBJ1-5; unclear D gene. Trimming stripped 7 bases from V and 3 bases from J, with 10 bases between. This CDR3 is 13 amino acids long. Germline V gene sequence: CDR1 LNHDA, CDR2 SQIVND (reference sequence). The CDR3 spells CASIESSNQPQHF. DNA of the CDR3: TGTGCCAGTATCGAGTCGTCCAATCAGCCCCAGCATTTT.

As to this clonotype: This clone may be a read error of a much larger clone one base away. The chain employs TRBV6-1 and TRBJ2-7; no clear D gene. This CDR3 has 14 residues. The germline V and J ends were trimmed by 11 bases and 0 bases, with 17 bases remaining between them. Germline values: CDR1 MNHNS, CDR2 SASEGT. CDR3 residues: CARNLDMTSYEQYF. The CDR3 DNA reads TGTGCCCGCAATCTAGACATGACCTCCTACGAGCAGTACTTC.

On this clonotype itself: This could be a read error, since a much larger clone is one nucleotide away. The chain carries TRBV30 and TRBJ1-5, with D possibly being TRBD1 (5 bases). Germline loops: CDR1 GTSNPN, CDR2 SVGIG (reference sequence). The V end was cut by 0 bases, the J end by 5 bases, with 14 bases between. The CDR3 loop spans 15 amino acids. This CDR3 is CAWSVRGVGDQPQHF. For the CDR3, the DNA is TGTGCCTGGAGTGTAAGGGGCGTAGGCGATCAGCCCCAGCATTTT.

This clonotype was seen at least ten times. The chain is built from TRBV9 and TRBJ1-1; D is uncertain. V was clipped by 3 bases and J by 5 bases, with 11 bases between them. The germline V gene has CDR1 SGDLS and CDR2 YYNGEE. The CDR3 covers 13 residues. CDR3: CASSAITGTEAFF. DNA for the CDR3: TGTGCCAGCAGCGCAATTACGGGGACTGAAGCTTTCTTT.

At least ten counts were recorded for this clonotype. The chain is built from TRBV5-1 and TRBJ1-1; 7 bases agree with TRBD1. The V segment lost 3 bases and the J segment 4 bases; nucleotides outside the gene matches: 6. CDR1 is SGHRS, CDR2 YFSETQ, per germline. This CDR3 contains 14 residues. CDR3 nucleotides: TGCGCCAGCAGCTGGGCAGGGGGTAGCACTGAAGCTTTCTTT. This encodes CASSWAGGSTEAFF.

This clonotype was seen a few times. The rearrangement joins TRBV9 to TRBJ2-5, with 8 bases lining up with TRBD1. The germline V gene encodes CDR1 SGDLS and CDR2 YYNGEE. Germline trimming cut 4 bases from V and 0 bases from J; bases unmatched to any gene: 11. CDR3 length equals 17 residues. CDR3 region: CASSQGGTGAYQETQYF. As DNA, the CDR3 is TGTGCCAGCAGCCAGGGTGGGACAGGTGCTTACCAAGAGACCCAGTACTTC.

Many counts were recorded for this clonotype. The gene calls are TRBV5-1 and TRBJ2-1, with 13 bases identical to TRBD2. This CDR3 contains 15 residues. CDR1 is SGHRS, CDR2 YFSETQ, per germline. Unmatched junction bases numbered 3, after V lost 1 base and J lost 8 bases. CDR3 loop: CASSLRLAGGDEQFF. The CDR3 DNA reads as TGCGCCAGCAGCTTGCGACTAGCGGGGGGCGATGAGCAGTTCTTC.

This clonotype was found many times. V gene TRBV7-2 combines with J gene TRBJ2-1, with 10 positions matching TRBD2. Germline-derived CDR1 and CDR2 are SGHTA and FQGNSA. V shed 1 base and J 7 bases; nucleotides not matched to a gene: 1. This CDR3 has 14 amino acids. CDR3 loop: CASSLVAGGNEQFF. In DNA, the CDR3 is TGTGCCAGCAGCTTAGTAGCGGGGGGTAATGAGCAGTTCTTC.